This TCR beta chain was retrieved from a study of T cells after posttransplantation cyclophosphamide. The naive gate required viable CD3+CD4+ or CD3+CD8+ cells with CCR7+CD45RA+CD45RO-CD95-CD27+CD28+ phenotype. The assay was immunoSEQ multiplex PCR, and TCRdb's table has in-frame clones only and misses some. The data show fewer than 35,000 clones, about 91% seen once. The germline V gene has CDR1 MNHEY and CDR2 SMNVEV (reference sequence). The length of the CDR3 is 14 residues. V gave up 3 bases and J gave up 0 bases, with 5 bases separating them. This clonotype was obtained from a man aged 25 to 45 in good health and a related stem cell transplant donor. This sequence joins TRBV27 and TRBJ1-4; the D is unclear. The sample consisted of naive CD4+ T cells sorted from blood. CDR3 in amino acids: CASSFTATNEKLFF. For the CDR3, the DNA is TGTGCCAGCAGTTTTACTGCAACTAATGAAAAACTGTTTTTT.